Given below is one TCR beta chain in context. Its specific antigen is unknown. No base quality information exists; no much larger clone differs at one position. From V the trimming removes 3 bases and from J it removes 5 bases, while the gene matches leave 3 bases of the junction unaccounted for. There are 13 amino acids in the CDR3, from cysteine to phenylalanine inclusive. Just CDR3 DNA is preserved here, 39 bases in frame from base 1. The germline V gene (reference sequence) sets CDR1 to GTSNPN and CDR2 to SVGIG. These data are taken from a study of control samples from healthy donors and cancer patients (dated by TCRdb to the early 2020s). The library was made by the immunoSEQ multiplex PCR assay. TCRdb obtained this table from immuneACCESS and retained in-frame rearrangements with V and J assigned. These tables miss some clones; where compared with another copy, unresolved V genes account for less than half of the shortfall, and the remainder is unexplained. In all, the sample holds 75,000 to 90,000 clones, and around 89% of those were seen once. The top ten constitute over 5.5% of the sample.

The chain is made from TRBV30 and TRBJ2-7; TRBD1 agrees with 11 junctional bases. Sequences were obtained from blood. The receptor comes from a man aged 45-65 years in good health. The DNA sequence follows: TGTGCCTGGAGGGACAGGGGGCTAAACGAGCAGTACTTC. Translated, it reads CAWRDRGLNEQYF.